The clone carrying this T cell receptor (beta chain) appeared many times. Its antigen remains unidentified. The data were taken from a study of T cell repertoires in cytomegalovirus infection. In the study overall: CMV infection plus the matching HLA type was flagged by public TCR beta signatures.

From the reads, TCRdb called clonotypes with MiXCR, one entry per CDR3 protein. The sample lists 150,000 to 180,000 distinct CDR3 sequences; 20% to 25% were seen once. Findings of the study overall: Dominating the ex vivo response were HLA-C-restricted CMV-specific TCR beta clonotypes.

The CDR3 is made up of 15 amino acids. The trim removed 5 bases at V and 3 bases at J, leaving 3 bases unmatched. The germline gives CDR1 MDHEN, CDR2 SYDVKM. The V call is TRBV28, the J call TRBJ2-1; 11 bases are shared with TRBD2. Sequenced input: PBMCs. The TCR comes from a human donor in good health (CMV status not recorded). Some clones in this sample may be carry-over from other donors' samples. CDR3 sequence (DNA): TGTGCCAGCAGTCCGACTAGCGGGGTCTACAATGAGCAGTTCTTC. Its protein is CASSPTSGVYNEQFF.